This T cell receptor (beta chain) was recorded in a study of T cell changes during pregnancy in multiple sclerosis. The V and J ends lost 2 bases and 6 bases, in that order; junction bases with no gene match: 6. The CDR3 extends over 14 amino acids. In germline, CDR1 is MNHEY, CDR2 SMNVEV (reference sequence). Libraries were prepared by immunoSEQ multiplex PCR; TCRdb keeps only in-frame clonotypes and omits some of them. This sample carries fewer than 35,000 clones, 90% of them seen once, and the ten largest clones take approximately 0.5%. This specimen was CD4+ T cells from peripheral blood mononuclear cells, taken in the third trimester of pregnancy. This chain joins TRBV27 and TRBJ1-2; 7 bases match TRBD1. This TCR derives from a female donor in good health, enrolled as a control in a pregnancy study. CDR3 protein: CASSLGVRGNGYTF. The CDR3 coding sequence is TGTGCCAGCAGTTTAGGGGTCAGGGGGAATGGCTACACCTTC.